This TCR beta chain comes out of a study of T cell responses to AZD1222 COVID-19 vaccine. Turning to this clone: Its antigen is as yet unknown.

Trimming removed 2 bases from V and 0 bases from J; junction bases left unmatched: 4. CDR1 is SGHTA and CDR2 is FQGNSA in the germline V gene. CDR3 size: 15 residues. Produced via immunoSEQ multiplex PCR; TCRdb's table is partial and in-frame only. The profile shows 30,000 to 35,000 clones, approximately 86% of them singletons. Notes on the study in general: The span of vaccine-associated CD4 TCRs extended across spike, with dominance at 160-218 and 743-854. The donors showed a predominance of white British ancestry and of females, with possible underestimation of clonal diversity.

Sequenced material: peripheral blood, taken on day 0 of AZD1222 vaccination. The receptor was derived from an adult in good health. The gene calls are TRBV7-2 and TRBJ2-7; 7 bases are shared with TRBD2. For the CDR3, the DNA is TGTGCCAGCAGCTTAAATCCTAGCGGCTCCTACGAGCAGTACTTC. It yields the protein CASSLNPSGSYEQYF.